One T cell receptor (beta chain) is described in this entry. Other DNA variants within this sample encode the same CDR3. These data belong to a study of CD8+ T cells in alopecia areata. Treatment defined: oral pan-JAK inhibitor, 5-10 mg twice daily. cDNA serving as the sequencing template came from extracted, reverse transcribed RNA. Clones were sequenced by immunoSEQ multiplex PCR, and TCRdb holds only the in-frame ones, with some missing. The sample has roughly 190,000 clones, roughly 60% seen once. The specimen comprised CD4+ T cells sorted from blood, sampled at week 24, from a patient treated with tofacitinib. This clonotype was obtained from a human donor with alopecia areata.

CDR3 in amino acids: CASSEFREQFF. CDR3 sequence (DNA): TGTGCCAGCAGTGAATTCCGTGAGCAGTTCTTC. V usage is TRBV25-1 and J usage is TRBJ2-1; no reliable D call. CDR1 is MGHDK, CDR2 SYGVNS, per germline. The CDR3 sequence is 11 residues long. V shed 1 base and J shed 9 bases, with 4 bases lying between them.